This T cell receptor (beta chain) is drawn from a study of cytomegalovirus exposure and HLA in healthy donors. Study-wide background: An analysis done earlier identified 120 million or so unique TCR beta sequences from about 179 million T cells. Early released data had 65 million to 100 million unique TCRs, all coming from HLA-typed donors. Whole-study results and caveats: Several of the most significant clusters were apparently associated with common viral pathogens in a later analysis.

PCR amplification relied on 60 Vbeta primers (plus 13 Jbeta primers). This table comes from immunoSEQ multiplex PCR, and its TCRdb copy is limited to in-frame clones, with some not included. The sample carries over 150,000 clones, 82% recorded once. A note on this clone: The antigen is undetermined.

The CDR3 has 14 amino acids. V dropped 1 base and J dropped 6; count of bases not matched to a gene: 3. CDR1 is SGHNT and CDR2 is YYREEE in the germline V gene (reference sequence). The chain combines TRBV5-4 with TRBJ1-4; 7 bases match TRBD1. Sequencing input: PBMCs. The source is a woman aged 45-60 years in good health and CMV-seropositive. Here the CDR3 DNA reads TGTGCCAGCAGCTTGCGGGGACAGTATGAAAAACTGTTTTTT. It specifies CASSLRGQYEKLFF.